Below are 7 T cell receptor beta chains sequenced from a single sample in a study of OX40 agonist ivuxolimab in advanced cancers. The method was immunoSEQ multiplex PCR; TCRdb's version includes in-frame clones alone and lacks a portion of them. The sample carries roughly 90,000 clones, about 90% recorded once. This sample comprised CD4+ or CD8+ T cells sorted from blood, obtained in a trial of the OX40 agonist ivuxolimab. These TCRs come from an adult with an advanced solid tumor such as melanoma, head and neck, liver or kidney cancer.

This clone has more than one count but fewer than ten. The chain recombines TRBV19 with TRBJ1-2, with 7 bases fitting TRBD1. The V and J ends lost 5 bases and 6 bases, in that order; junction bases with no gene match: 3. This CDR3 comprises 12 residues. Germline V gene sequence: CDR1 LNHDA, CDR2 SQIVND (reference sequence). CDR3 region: CASSLTGNGYTF. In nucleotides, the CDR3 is TGTGCCAGTAGTTTGACAGGGAATGGCTACACCTTC.

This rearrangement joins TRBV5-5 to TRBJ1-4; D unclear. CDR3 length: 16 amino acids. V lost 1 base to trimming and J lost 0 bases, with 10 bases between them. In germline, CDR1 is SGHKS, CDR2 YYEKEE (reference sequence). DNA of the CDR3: TGTGCCAGCAGCTTGACAGCGCCTCCAACTAATGAAAAACTGTTTTTT. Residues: CASSLTAPPTNEKLFF. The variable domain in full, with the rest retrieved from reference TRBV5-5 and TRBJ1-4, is DAGVTQSPTHLIKTRGQQVTLRCSPISGHKSVSWYQQVLGQGPQFIFQYYEKEERGRGNFPDRFSARQFPNYSSELNVNALLLGDSALYLCASSLTAPPTNEKLFFGSGTQLSVL.

CDR3 DNA sequence: TGCGCCAGCAGTGAGTCTGGCGTCAGGGGCGGCATTCAGTACTTC. This gives the protein CASSESGVRGGIQYF. V is TRBV10-1 and J is TRBJ2-4, with TRBD1 as a possible D gene (6 bases). Trimming took off 0 bases at V and 9 bases at J, with 15 bases between the two ends. Germline CDR1 and CDR2: WNHNN and SYGVQD (reference sequence). The CDR3 spans 15 residues.

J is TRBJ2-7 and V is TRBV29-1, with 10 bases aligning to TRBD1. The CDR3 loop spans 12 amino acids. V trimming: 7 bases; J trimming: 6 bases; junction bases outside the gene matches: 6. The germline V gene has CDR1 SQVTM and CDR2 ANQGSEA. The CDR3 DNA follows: TGCAGCGCCAGGACAGGGGGAGGCGAGCAGTACTTC. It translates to CSARTGGGEQYF.

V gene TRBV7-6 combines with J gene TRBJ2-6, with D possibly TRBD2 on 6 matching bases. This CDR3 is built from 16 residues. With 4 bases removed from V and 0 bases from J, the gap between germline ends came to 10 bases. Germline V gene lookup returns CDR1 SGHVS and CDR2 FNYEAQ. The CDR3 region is CASSSWDFSGANVLTF. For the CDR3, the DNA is TGTGCCAGCAGCTCCTGGGACTTCTCTGGGGCCAACGTCCTGACTTTC.

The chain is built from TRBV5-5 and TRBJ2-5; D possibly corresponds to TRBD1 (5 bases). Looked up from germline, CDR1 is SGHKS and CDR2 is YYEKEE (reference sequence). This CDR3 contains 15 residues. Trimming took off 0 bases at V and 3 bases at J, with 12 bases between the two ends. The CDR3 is CASSLAPSREETQYF. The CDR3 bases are TGTGCCAGCAGCTTGGCCCCCAGCAGGGAAGAGACCCAGTACTTC.

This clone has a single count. The CDR3 region has the DNA TGTGCCAGCAGCTTGGACAGTTCTAGCTCCTACGAGCAGTACTTC. Residues: CASSLDSSSSYEQYF. The chain joins TRBV5-4 to TRBJ2-7; D gene ambiguous. Germline V gene lookup returns CDR1 SGHNT and CDR2 YYREEE (reference sequence). The CDR3 runs to 15 residues. V gave up 0 bases and J gave up 0 bases, with 10 bases separating them.